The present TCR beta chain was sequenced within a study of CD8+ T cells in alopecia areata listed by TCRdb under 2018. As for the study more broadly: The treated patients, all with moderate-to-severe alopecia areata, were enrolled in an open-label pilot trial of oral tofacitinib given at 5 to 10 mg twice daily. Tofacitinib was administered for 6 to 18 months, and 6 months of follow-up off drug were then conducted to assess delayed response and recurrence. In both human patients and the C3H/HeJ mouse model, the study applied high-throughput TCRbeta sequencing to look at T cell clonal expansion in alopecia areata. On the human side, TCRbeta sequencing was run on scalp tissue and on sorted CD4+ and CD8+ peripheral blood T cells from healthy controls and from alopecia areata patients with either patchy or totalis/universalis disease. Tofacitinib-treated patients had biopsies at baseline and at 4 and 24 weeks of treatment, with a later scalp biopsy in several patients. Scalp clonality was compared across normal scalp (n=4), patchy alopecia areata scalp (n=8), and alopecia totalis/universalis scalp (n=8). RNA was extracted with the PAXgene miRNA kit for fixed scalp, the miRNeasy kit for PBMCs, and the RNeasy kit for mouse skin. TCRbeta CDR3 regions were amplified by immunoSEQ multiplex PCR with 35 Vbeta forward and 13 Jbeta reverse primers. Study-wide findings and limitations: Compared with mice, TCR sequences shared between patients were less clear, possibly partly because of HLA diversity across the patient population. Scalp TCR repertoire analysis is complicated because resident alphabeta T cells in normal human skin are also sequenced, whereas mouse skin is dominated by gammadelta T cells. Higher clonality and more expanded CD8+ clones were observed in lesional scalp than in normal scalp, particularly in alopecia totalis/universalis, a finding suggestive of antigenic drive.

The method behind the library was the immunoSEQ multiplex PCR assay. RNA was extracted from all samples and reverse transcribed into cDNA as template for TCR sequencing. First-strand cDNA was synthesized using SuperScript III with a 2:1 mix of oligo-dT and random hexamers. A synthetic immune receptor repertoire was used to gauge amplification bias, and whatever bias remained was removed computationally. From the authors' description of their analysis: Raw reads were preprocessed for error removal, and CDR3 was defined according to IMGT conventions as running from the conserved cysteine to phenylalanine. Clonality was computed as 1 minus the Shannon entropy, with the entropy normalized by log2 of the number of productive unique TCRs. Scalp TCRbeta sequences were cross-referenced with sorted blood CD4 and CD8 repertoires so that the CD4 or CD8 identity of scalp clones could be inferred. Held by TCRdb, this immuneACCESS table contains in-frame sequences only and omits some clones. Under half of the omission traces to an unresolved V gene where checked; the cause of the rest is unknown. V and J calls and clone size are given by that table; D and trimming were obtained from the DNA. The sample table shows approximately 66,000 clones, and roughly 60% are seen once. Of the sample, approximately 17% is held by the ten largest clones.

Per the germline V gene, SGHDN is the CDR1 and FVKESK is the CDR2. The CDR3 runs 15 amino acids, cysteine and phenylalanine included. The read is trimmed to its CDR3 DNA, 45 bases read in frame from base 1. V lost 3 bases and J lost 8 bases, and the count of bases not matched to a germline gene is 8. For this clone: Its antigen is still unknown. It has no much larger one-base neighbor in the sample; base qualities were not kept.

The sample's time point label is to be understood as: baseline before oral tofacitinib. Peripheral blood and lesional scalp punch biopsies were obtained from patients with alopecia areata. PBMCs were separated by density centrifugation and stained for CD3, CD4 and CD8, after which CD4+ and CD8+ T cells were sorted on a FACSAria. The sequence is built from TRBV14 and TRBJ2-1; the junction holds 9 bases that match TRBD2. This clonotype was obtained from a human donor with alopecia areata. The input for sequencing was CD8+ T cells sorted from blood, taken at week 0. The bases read TGTGCCAGCAGCCACGGGACTAGCTTGGCCGATGAGCAGTTCTTC. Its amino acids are CASSHGTSLADEQFF.